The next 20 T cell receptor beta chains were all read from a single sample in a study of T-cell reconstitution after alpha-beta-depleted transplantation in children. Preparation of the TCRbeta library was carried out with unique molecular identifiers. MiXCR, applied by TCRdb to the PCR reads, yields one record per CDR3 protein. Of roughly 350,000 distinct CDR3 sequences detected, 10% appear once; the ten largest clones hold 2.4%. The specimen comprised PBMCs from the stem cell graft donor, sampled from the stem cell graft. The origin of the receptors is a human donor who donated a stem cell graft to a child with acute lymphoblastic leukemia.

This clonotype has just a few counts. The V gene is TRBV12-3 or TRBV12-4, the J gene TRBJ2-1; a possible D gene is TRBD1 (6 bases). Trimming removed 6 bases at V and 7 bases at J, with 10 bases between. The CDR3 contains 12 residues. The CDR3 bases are TGTGCCAGCAGACGTGGGACAAATGAGCAGTTCTTC. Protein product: CASRRGTNEQFF.

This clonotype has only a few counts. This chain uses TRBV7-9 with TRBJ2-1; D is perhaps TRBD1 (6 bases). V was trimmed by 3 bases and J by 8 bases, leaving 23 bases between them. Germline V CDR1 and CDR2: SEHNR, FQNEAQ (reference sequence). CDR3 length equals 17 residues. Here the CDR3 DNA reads TGTGCCAGCAGCTTGGAACAGACAGGACTCCTCTGGGATGAGCAGTTCTTC. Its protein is CASSLEQTGLLWDEQFF.

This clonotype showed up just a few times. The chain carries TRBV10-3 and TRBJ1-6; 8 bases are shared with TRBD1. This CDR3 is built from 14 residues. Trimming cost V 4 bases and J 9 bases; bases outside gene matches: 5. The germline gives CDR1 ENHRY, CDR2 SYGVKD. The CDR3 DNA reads TGTGCCATCAGTGCCGGGACAGGAACTTCACCCCTCCACTTT. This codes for CAISAGTGTSPLHF.

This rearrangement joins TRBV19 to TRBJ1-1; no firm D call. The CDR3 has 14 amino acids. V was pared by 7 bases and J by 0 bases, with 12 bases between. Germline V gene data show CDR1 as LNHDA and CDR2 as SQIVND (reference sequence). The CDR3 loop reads CASIDRHMNTEAFF. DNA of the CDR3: TGTGCCAGTATTGATAGACACATGAACACTGAAGCTTTCTTT.

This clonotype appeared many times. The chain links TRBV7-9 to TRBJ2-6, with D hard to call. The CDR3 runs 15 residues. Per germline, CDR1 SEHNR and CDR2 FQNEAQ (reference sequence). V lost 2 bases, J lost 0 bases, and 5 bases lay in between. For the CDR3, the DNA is TGTGCCAGCAGCTTAAGGGCCTCTGGGGCCAACGTCCTGACTTTC. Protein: CASSLRASGANVLTF.

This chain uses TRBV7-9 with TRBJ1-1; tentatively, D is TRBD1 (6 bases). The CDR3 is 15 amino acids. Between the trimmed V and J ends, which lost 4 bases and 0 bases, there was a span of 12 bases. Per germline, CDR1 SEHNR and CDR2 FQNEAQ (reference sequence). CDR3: CASSSQGGMNTEAFF. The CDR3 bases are TGTGCCAGCAGCTCACAGGGAGGAATGAACACTGAAGCTTTCTTT.

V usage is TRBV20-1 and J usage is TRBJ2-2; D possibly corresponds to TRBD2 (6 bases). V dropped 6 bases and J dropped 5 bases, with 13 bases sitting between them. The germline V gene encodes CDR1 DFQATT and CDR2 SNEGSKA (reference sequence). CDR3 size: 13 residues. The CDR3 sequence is CSAPGVLTGELFF. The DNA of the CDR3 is TGCAGTGCGCCGGGAGTTTTAACCGGGGAGCTGTTTTTT.

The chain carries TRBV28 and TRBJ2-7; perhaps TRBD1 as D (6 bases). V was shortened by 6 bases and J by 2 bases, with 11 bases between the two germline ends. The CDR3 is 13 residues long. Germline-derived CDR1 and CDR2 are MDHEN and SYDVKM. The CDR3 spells CASSPTGPYEQYF. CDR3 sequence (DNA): TGTGCCAGCAGCCCCACAGGGCCCTACGAGCAGTACTTC.

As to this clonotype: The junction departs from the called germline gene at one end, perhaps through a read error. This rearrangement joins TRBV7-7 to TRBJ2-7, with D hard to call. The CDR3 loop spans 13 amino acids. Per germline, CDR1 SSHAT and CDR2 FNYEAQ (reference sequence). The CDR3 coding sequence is TGTGCTAGCAGCTTAGGGCTTTACTACGAGCAGTACTTC. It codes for CASSLGLYYEQYF.

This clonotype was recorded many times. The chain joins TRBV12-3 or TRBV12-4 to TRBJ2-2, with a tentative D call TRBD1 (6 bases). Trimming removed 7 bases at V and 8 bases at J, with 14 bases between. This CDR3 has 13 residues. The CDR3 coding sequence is TGTGCCAGCACCAGTACAGGGTCGGGGGAGCTGTTTTTT. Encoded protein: CASTSTGSGELFF.

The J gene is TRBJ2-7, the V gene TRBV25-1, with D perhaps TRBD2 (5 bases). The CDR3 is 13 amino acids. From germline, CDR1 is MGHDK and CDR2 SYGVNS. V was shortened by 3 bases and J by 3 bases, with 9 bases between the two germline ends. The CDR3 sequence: CASSDLGNYEQYF. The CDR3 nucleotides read TGTGCCAGCAGTGACCTCGGGAACTACGAGCAGTACTTC.

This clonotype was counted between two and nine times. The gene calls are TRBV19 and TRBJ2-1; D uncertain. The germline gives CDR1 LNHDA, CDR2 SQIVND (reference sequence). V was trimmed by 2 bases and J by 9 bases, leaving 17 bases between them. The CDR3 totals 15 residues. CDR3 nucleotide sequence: TGTGCCAGTAGTATAAGGATTCCACTACCCGGTGAGCAGTTCTTC. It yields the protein CASSIRIPLPGEQFF.

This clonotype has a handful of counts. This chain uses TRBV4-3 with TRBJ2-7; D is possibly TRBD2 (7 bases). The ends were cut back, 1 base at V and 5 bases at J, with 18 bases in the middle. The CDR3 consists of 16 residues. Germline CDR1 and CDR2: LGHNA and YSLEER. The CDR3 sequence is CASSQVFSGDTDEQYF. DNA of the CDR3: TGCGCCAGCAGCCAAGTGTTCAGCGGGGACACCGACGAGCAGTACTTC.

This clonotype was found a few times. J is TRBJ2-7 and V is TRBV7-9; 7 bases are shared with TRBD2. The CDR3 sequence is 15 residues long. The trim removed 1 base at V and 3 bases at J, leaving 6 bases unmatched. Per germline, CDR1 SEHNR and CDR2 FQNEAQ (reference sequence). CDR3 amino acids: CASSLDGGSFYEQYF. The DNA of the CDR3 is TGTGCCAGCAGCTTAGATGGCGGGAGTTTCTACGAGCAGTACTTC.

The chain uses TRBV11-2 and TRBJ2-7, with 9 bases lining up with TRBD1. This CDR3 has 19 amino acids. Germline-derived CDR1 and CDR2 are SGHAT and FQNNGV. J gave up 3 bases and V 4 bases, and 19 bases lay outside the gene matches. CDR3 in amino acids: CASSYRLPGQGPTDYEQYF. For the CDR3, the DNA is TGTGCCAGCAGCTACCGACTACCGGGACAGGGACCGACTGACTACGAGCAGTACTTC.

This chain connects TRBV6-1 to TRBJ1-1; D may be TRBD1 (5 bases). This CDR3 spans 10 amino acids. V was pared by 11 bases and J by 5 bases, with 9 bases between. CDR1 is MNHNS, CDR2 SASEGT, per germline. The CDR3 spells CAAGRTEAFF. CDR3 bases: TGTGCCGCAGGGAGAACTGAAGCTTTCTTT.

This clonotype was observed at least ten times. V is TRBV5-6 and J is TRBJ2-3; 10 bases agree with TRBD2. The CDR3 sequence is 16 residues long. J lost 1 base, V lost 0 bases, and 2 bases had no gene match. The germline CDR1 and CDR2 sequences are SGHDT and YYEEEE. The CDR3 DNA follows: TGTGCCAGCAGCTTGGGGACTAGCGGCCGCACAGATACGCAGTATTTT. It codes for CASSLGTSGRTDTQYF.

CDR3 region: CASSTGLAGNIQYF. The CDR3 DNA reads as TGTGCCAGCAGCACGGGACTAGCTGGGAACATTCAGTACTTC. The V gene is TRBV7-2, the J gene TRBJ2-4; 9 nucleotides agree with TRBD2. Germline lookup yields CDR1 SGHTA and CDR2 FQGNSA. The CDR3 spans 14 residues. The V segment lost 5 bases and the J segment 7 bases; nucleotides outside the gene matches: 6. Full variable domain (remainder filled in from reference TRBV7-2 and TRBJ2-4): GAGVSQSPSNKVTEKGKDVELRCDPISGHTALYWYRQSLGQGLEFLIYFQGNSAPDKSGLPSDRFSAERTGGSVSTLTIQRTQQEDSAVYLCASSTGLAGNIQYFGAGTRLSVL.

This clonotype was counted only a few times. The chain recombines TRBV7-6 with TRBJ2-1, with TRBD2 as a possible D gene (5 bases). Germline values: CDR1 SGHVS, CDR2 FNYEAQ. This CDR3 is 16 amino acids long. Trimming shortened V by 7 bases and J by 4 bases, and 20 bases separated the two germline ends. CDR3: CASTPDEGAVYNEQFF. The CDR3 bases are TGTGCCAGCACGCCCGACGAGGGAGCAGTTTACAATGAGCAGTTCTTC.

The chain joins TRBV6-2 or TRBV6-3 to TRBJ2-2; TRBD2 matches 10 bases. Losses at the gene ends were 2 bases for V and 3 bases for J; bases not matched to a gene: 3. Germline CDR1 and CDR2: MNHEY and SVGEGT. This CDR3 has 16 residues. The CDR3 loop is CASSYALAGDTGELFF. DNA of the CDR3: TGTGCCAGCAGTTACGCGCTAGCGGGAGACACCGGGGAGCTGTTTTTT.